This TCR beta chain was captured by sequencing in a study of blood T cell repertoires in COVID-19. Study at large: T cells, B-cell-depleted T cells, or PBMCs supplied cDNA or gDNA.

Original processing notes: Counts of nucleated cells, estimated from reference gene primer amplification, were obtained. Measured with immunoSEQ multiplex PCR; TCRdb has only the in-frame clones, and not every one. That table gives V, J and clone size, and the DNA gave D and trimming. The data show around 200,000 clones, about 90% seen once. After removal of 3 bases from V and 3 bases from J, the junction contained 11 bases not matched to a gene. Germline V CDR1 and CDR2: SGDLS, YYNGEE. The CDR3 is 17 residues long. The sequenced material came from peripheral blood. This chain joins TRBV9 and TRBJ1-2, with TRBD1 matching 10 bases. This receptor was taken from a man between 70 and 80 years old with active or convalescent COVID-19. The CDR3: CASSARNRQGAYYGYTF. DNA of the CDR3: TGTGCCAGCAGCGCGCGGAATAGACAGGGGGCGTACTATGGCTACACCTTC.